This is a list of T cell receptor beta chains from one sample in a study of cytomegalovirus exposure and HLA in healthy donors. TCRdb keeps only in-frame clones here, not all; method: immunoSEQ multiplex PCR. The sample carries about 260,000 clones, roughly 81% recorded once. Sequencing used PBMCs. These receptors originate from a woman aged 35 to 49 in good health and CMV-seropositive. The CDR3 runs from the conserved cysteine through the conserved F or W. D genes are given only for firm matches. Rows may omit the clone size; those that give it use once, few, many or a size class.

D	V	J	size	CDR3	DNA
NA	TRBV27	TRBJ1-2	NA	CASSLSVFTGPNYGYTF	TGTGCCAGCAGTTTATCAGTCTTCACAGGGCCCAACTATGGCTACACCTTC
NA	TRBV15	TRBJ2-3	NA	CATSSGGLVTDTQYF	TGTGCCACCAGCAGCGGAGGATTGGTCACAGATACGCAGTATTTT
TRBD1	TRBV10-3	TRBJ1-2	NA	CAITPVGQGAWYGYTF	TGTGCCATCACTCCCGTCGGACAGGGGGCATGGTATGGCTACACCTTC
TRBD1	TRBV6-5	TRBJ1-5	few	CASSQQGAQPQHF	TGTGCCAGCAGTCAACAGGGGGCTCAGCCCCAGCATTTT
TRBD1	TRBV2	TRBJ2-3	once	CASSDDRVADTQYF	TGTGCCAGCAGTGACGACAGGGTGGCAGATACGCAGTATTTT
TRBD2	TRBV5-6	TRBJ2-7	NA	CASSLAGGREQYF	TGTGCCAGCAGCTTAGCGGGGGGCAGGGAGCAGTACTTC
TRBD2	TRBV4-3	TRBJ2-7	NA	CASSHSSGGYEQYF	TGCGCCAGCAGCCATTCCTCGGGAGGGTACGAGCAGTACTTC
NA	TRBV7-2	TRBJ2-7	once	CASSFLGGGGFRDHEQYF	TGTGCCAGCAGCTTTCTAGGGGGGGGAGGTTTTAGGGACCACGAGCAGTACTTC
NA	TRBV2	TRBJ2-7	NA	CASSDLAYEQYF	TGTGCCAGCAGTGACCTAGCTTACGAGCAGTACTTC
TRBD2	TRBV30	TRBJ2-7	NA	CAWSTGLAGLYEQYF	TGTGCCTGGAGTACAGGACTAGCGGGCCTCTACGAGCAGTACTTC
NA	TRBV7-2	TRBJ1-1	NA	CASSLANGNTEAFF	TGTGCCAGCAGCTTAGCCAACGGGAACACTGAAGCTTTCTTT
NA	TRBV12-5	TRBJ1-5	NA	CASGWGDQPQHF	TGTGCTAGTGGCTGGGGGGATCAGCCCCAGCATTTT
NA	TRBV28	TRBJ1-1	NA	CASSLPRTGWTEAFF	TGTGCCAGCAGTCTACCTCGAACAGGGTGGACTGAAGCTTTCTTT
TRBD2	TRBV6-6	TRBJ2-7	NA	CASREASGERGYEQYF	TGTGCCAGCAGAGAGGCAAGCGGGGAAAGAGGGTACGAGCAGTACTTC
TRBD1	TRBV18	TRBJ2-7	NA	CASSPQGASYEQYF	TGTGCCAGCTCACCACAGGGGGCCTCCTACGAGCAGTACTTC
NA	TRBV29-1	TRBJ1-2	NA	CSVVTGEWGYTF	TGCAGCGTAGTCACAGGAGAGTGGGGCTACACCTTC